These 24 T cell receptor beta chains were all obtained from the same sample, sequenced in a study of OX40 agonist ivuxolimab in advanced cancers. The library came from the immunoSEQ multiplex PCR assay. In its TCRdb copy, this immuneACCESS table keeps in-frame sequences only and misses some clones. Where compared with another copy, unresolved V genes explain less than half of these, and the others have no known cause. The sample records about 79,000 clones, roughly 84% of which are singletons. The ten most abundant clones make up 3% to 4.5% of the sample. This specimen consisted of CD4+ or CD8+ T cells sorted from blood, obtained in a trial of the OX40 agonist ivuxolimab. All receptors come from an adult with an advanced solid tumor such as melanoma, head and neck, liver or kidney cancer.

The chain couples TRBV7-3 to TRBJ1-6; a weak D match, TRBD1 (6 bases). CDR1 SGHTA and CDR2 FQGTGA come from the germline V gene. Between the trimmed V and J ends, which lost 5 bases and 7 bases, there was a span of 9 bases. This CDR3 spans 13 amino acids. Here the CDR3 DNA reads TGTGCCAGCAGCGTCCAGGGGAATTCACCCCTCCACTTT. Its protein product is CASSVQGNSPLHF.

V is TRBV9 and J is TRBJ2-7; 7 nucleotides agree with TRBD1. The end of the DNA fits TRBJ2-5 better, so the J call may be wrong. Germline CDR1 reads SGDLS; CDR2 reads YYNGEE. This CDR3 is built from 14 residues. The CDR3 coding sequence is TGTGCCAGCAGCCCCGGGACAGCTGACGAGACCCAGTACTTC. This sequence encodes CASSPGTADETQYF.

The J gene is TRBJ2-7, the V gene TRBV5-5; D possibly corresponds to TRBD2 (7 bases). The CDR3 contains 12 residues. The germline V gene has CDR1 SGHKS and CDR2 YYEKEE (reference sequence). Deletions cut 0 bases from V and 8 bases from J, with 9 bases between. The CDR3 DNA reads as TGTGCCAGCAGCTTGGCGGGGGGCAAGCAGTACTTC. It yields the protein CASSLAGGKQYF.

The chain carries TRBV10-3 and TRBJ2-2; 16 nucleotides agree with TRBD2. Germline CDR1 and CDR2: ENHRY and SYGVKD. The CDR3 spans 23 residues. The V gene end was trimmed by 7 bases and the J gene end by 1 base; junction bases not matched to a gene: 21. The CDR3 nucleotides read TGTGCCATCACCCAGGGGGGCCGGGGACTAGCGGGAGGGCCGGTAAGGAACACCGGGGAGCTGTTTTTT. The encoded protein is CAITQGGRGLAGGPVRNTGELFF.

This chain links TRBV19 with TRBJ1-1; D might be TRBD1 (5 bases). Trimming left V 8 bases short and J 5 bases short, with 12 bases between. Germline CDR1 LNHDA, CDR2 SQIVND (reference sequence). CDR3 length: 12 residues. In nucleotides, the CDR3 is TGTGCCAGTTTCACGGGGGGGACTGAAGCTTTCTTT. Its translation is CASFTGGTEAFF.

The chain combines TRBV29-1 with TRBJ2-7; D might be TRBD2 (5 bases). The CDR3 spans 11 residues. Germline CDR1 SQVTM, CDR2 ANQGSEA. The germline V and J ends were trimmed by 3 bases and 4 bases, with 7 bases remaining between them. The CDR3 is CSVEWRYEQYF. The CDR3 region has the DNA TGCAGCGTTGAGTGGAGGTACGAGCAGTACTTC.

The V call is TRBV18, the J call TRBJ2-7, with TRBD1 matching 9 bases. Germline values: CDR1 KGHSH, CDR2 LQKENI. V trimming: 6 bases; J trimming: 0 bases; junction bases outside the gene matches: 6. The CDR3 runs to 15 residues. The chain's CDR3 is CASSDRGIPSYEQYF. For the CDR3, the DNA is TGTGCCAGCTCGGACAGGGGTATCCCCTCCTACGAGCAGTACTTC.

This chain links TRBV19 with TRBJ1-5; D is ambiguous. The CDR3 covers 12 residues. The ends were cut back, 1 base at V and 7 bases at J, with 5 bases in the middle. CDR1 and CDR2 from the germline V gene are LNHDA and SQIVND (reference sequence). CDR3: CASSIGRQPQHF. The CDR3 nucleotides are TGTGCCAGTAGTATAGGAAGGCAGCCCCAGCATTTT. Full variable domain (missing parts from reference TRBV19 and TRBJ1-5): DGGITQSPKYLFRKEGQNVTLSCEQNLNHDAMYWYRQDPGQGLRLIYYSQIVNDFQKGDIAEGYSVSREKKESFPLTVTSAQKNPTAFYLCASSIGRQPQHFGDGTRLSIL.

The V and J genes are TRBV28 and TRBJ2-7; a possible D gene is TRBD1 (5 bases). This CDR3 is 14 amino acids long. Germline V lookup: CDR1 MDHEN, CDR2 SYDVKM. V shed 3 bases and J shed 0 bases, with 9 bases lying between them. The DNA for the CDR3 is TGTGCCAGCAGTTTGCTGACAGTCTCCTACGAGCAGTACTTC. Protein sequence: CASSLLTVSYEQYF. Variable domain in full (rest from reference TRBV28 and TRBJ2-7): DVKVTQSSRYLVKRTGEKVFLECVQDMDHENMFWYRQDPGLGLRLIYFSYDVKMKEKGDIPEGYSVSREKKERFSLILESASTNQTSMYLCASSLLTVSYEQYFGPGTRLTVT.

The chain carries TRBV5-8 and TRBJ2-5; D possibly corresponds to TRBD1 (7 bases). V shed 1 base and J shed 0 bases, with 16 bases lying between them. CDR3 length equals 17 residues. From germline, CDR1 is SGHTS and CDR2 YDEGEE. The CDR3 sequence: CASSLTTTGRYQETQYF. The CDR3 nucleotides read TGTGCCAGCAGCTTGACCACGACAGGGAGGTACCAAGAGACCCAGTACTTC. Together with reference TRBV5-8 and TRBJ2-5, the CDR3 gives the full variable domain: EAGVTQSPTHLIKTRGQQATLRCSPISGHTSVYWYQQALGLGLQFLLWYDEGEERNRGNFPPRFSGRQFPNYSSELNVNALELEDSALYLCASSLTTTGRYQETQYFGPGTRLLVL.

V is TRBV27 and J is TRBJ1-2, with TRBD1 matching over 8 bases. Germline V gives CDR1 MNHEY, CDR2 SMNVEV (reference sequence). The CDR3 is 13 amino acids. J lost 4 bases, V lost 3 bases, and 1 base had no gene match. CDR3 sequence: CASSFTGGYGYTF. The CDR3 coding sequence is TGTGCCAGCAGTTTTACAGGGGGCTATGGCTACACCTTC.

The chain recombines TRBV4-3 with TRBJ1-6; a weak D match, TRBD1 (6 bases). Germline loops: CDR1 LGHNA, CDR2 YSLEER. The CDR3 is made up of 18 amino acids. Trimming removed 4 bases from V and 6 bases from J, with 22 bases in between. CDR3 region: CASSLLPLGTPFNSPLHF. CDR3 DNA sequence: TGCGCCAGCAGCCTCCTTCCGCTGGGGACACCTTTTAATTCACCCCTCCACTTT.

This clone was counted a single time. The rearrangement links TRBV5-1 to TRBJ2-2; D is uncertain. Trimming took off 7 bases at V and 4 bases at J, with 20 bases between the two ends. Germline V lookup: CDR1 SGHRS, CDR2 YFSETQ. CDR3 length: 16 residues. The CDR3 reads CASVNSAVVGTGELFF. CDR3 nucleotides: TGCGCCAGCGTCAATTCTGCCGTAGTCGGCACCGGGGAGCTGTTTTTT.

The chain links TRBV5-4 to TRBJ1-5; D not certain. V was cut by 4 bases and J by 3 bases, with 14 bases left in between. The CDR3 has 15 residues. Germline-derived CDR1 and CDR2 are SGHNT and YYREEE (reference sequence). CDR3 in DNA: TGTGCCAGCAGCCAAGATTCCCACGACAATCAGCCCCAGCATTTT. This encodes CASSQDSHDNQPQHF.

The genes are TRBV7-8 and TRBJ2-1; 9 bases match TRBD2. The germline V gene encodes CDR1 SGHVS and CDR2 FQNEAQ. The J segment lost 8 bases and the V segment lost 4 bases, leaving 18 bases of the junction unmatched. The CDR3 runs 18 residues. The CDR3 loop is CASSSRSRRGRVGDEQFF. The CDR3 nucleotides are TGTGCCAGCAGCTCCCGGTCGCGTCGCGGGAGGGTCGGGGATGAGCAGTTCTTC.

CDR3: CASSDYDYGYTF. The CDR3 DNA reads TGTGCCAGCAGTGACTATGACTATGGCTACACCTTC. V and J are TRBV6-4 and TRBJ1-2; D unresolved. Germline CDR1 is MRHNA and CDR2 is SNTAGT. Trimming cost V 1 base and J 3 bases, with 3 bases left between them. The CDR3 consists of 12 residues.

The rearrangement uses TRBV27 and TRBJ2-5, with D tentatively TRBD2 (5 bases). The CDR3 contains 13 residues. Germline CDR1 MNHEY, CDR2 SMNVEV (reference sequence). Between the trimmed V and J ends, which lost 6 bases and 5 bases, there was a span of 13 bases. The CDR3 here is CASRRIPGETQYF. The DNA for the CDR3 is TGTGCCAGCAGAAGAATCCCGGGGGAGACCCAGTACTTC.

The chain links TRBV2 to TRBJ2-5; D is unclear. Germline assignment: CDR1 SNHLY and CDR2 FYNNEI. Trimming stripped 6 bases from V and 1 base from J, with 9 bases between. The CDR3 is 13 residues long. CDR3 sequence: CASRPSPQETQYF. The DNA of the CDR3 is TGTGCCAGCAGACCCTCCCCCCAAGAGACCCAGTACTTC.

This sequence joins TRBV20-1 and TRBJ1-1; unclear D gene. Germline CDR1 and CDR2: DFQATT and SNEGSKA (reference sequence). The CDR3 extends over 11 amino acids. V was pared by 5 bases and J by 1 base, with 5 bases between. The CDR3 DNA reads TGCAGTGCTCGCGAGAACACTGAAGCTTTCTTT. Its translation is CSARENTEAFF.

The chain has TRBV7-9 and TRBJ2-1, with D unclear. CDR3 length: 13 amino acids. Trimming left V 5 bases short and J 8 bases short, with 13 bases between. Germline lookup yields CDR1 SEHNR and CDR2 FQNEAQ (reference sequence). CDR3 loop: CASSPKPWDEQFF. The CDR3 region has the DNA TGTGCCAGCAGCCCTAAACCGTGGGATGAGCAGTTCTTC.

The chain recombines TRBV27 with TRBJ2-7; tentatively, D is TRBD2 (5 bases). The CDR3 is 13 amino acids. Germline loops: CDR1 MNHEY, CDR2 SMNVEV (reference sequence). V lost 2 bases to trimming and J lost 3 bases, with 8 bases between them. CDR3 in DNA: TGTGCCAGCAGTTTAAGCGGCAGCTACGAGCAGTACTTC. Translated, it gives CASSLSGSYEQYF.

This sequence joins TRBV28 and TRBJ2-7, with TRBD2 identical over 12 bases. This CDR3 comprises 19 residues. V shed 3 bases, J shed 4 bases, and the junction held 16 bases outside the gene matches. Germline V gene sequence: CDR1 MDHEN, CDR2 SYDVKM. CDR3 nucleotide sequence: TGTGCCAGCAGTTTGAAAGTGCTAGCGGGAGGGCTAAGGAGATACGAGCAGTACTTC. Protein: CASSLKVLAGGLRRYEQYF.

The CDR3 is CASSLNLEAFF. CDR3 DNA sequence: TGTGCCAGCAGCCTTAACTTAGAAGCTTTCTTT. The rearrangement links TRBV28 to TRBJ1-1; D is uncertain. Trimming shortened V by 6 bases and J by 8 bases, and 10 bases separated the two germline ends. Looked up from germline, CDR1 is MDHEN and CDR2 is SYDVKM. The CDR3 extends over 11 amino acids.

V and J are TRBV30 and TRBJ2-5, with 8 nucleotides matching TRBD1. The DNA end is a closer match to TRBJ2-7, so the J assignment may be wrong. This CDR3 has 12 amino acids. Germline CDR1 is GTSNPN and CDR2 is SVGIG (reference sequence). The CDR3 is CACRDRYFEQYF. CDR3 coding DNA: TGTGCCTGCCGGGACAGGTACTTCGAGCAGTACTTC.